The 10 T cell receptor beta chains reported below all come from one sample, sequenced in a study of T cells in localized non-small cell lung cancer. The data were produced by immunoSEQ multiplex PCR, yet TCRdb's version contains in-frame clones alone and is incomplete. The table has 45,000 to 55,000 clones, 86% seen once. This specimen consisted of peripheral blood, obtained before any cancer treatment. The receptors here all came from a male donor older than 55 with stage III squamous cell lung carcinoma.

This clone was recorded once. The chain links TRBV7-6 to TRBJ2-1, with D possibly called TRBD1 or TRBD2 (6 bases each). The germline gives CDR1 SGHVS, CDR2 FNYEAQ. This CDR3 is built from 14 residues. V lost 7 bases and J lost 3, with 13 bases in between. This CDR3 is CASTRGPDYNEQFF. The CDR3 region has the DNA TGTGCCAGCACTCGGGGGCCCGACTACAATGAGCAGTTCTTC.

The CDR3 sequence: CASSLAQENGYTF. CDR3 bases: TGTGCCAGCAGCTTAGCACAGGAGAATGGCTACACCTTC. The chain recombines TRBV7-9 with TRBJ1-2, with D possibly TRBD1 on 5 matching bases. Germline assignment: CDR1 SEHNR and CDR2 FQNEAQ (reference sequence). The CDR3 contains 13 residues. Trimming pared 0 bases from V and 6 bases from J, leaving 8 bases between.

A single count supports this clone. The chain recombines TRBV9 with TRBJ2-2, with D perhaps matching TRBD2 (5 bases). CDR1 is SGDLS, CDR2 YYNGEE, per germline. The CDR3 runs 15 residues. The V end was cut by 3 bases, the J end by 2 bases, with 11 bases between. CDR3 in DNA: TGTGCCAGCAGCGGAAGGACTGTTAACACCGGGGAGCTGTTTTTT. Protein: CASSGRTVNTGELFF.

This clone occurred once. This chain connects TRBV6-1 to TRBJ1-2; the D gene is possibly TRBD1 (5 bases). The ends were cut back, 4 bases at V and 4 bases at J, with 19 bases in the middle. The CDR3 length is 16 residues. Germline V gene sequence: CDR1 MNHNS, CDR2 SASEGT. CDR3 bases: TGTGCCAGCAGTGGGGGGGGGACCATCGCCTCCTATGGCTACACCTTC. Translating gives CASSGGGTIASYGYTF.

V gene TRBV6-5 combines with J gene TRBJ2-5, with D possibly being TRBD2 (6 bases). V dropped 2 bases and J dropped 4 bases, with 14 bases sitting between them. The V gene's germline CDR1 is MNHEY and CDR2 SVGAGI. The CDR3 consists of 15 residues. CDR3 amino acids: CASSYPSGGTETQYF. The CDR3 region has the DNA TGTGCCAGCAGTTACCCTTCAGGCGGGACAGAGACCCAGTACTTC.

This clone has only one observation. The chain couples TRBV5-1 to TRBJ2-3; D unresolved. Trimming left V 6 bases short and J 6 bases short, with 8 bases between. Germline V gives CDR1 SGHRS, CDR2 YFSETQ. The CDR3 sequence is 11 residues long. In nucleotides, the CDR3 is TGCGCCAGCATGGGGTTTGATACGCAGTATTTT. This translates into CASMGFDTQYF.

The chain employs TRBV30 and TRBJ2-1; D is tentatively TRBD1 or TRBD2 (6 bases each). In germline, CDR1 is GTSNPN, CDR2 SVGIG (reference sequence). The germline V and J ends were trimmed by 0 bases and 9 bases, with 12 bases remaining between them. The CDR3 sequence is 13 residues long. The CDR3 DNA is TGTGCCTGGAGTGTACCGGGGGCCGGTGAGCAGTTCTTC. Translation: CAWSVPGAGEQFF.

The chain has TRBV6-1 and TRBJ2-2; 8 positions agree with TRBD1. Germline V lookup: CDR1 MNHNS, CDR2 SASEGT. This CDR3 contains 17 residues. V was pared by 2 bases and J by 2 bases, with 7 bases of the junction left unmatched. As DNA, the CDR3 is TGTGCCAGCAGTGAAAGAGGACAGGGAGCAAACACCGGGGAGCTGTTTTTT. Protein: CASSERGQGANTGELFF.

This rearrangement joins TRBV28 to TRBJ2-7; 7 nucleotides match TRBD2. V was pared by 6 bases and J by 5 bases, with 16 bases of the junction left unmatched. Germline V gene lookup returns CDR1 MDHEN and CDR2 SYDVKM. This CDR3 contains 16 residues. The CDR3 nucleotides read TGTGCCAGCAGCCCCTCAACGACTAGCACCCCTCACGAGCAGTACTTC. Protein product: CASSPSTTSTPHEQYF.

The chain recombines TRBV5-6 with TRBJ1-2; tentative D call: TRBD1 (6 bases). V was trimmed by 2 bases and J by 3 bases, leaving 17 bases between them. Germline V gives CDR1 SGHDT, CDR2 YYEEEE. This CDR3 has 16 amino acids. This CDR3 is CASSFAGGEVYYGYTF. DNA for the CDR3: TGTGCCAGCAGCTTCGCCGGGGGCGAGGTTTACTATGGCTACACCTTC.